This T cell receptor (beta chain) was found in a study of T-cell memory formation after mild COVID-19 (dated by TCRdb to the early 2020s). About the investigation overall: Most TCR sequence clusters were specific to one of the two donors. In a couple of donors, T-cell clones that expanded and contracted after mild COVID-19 were followed by sequencing TCRalpha and TCRbeta repertoires longitudinally. Two young, previously healthy adult volunteers, one female and one male, were included in the cohort.

Points the paper makes about the study in general: The study included only two mild cases, and larger cohorts that include severe cases with pre-infection samples were judged to be necessary. Some responding clones were detected in pre-infection memory, which suggested that pre-existing cross-reactive memory T cells had joined the SARS-CoV-2 response. Contracting CD4+ clones were found mainly in CM and EM memory subsets, while CD8+ clones were enriched in EMRA. Clones that contracted from day 15 to 85 showed balanced CD4/CD8 phenotypes, whereas a second wave of clones that expanded from day 15 to 37 leaned towards CD4+. The second-wave clones that peaked on day 37 were not confirmed to be SARS-CoV-2 specific.

TCRdb records Illumina NovaSeq 6000 as the sequencer. TCRalpha and TCRbeta cDNA libraries were constructed by 5'RACE with constant-segment primers, with sample barcodes and unique molecular identifiers being introduced. Trizol reagent was used to extract RNA from every sample. The libraries were amplified in two PCR steps, and the second step added a second sample barcode and Illumina TruSeq adapters. Sequencing of libraries was performed on an Illumina NovaSeq with 2 x 150 bp paired-end reads. On the authors' methods: Reads were demultiplexed and collapsed into UMI-guided consensus sequences with migec v1.2.7. With mixcr v2.1.11, UMI consensuses were aligned to TRA and TRB V and J templates and assembled into clonotypes. A clonotype was counted as expanded or contracted only when both edgeR and NoisET called the clonotype significant, with the noise models trained on biological replicates. edgeR calls used a false discovery rate-adjusted p below 0.01 and a log2 fold-change threshold of 1. As an exploratory analysis of dynamics, max-normalized trajectories of the 1000 most abundant clonotypes were examined with PCA combined with hierarchical clustering. The CD4 or CD8 phenotype of responding clones was assigned using the separately sequenced CD4+ and CD8+ repertoires. Using fastp trimming at Q25 and MiXCR clonotype assembly, TCRdb reanalyzed the public sequencing data and kept in-frame beta chains. Identical CDR3 protein sequences are pooled into one entry, listed with their most common genes and DNA. The V and J calls shown here were made by TCRdb, not taken from the authors' results. The sample has roughly 220,000 distinct CDR3 sequences on record, more than 8% of them singletons. In total, the top ten clones hold around 3.3% of the sample.

PBMCs were isolated by Ficoll-Paque density gradient centrifugation. This clonotype appeared a few times. Its antigen is not yet known. No much larger clonotype is one base removed from it; base qualities were not supplied. V gives up 5 bases and J gives up 0 bases, and the segment between their germline ends measures 11 bases. There are 14 amino acids in the CDR3, from cysteine to phenylalanine inclusive. Only the CDR3 DNA is retained, 42 bases long and in frame from the first base. The germline V gene encodes CDR1 DFQATT and CDR2 SNEGSKA (reference sequence). The TCR originated in a young man who had mild COVID-19 (a few samples of this study predate the infection). The sample titles of this study are shuffled in the database, so cell type and time point are left out; the donor was told from shared clones. The sequence is built from TRBV20-1 and TRBJ2-1; the D gene lacks a confident call. The sequenced material came from PBMCs or a T cell subset sorted from them (not recorded which). At the DNA level, the sequence is TGCAGTGCTCGCCAAGGCAGCTCCTACAATGAGCAGTTCTTC. Translated, it reads CSARQGSSYNEQFF.